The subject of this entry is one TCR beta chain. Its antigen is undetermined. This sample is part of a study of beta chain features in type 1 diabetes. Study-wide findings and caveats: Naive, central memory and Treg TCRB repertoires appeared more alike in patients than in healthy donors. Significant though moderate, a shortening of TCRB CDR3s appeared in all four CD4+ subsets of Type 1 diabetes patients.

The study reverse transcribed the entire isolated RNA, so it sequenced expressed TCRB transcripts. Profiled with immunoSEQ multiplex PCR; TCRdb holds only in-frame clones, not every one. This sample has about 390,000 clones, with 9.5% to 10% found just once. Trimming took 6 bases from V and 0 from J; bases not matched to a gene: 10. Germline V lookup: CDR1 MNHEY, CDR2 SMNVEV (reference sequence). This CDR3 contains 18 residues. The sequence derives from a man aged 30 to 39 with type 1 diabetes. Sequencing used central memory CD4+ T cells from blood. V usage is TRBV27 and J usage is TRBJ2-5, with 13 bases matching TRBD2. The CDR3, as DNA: TGTGCCAGCAGCCAAGGGGGACTAGCGGGACCATACCAAGAGACCCAGTACTTC. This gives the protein CASSQGGLAGPYQETQYF.